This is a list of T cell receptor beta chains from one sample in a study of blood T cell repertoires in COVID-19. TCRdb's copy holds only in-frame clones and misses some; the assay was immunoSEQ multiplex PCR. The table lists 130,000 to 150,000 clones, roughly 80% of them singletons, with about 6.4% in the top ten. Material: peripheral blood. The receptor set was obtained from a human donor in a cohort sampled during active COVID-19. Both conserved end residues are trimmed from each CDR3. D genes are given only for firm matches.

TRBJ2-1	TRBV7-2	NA	ASSLIAAGNNNEQF
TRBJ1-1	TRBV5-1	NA	ASSSGGGWGSNTEAF
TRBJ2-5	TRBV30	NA	AWSGGGAETQY
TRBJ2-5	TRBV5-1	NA	ASSSTDPGKETQY
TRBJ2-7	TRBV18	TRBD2	ASSPGGVYSYEQY
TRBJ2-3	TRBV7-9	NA	ASRPISTDTQY
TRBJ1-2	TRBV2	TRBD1	ASREQGLGYGYT
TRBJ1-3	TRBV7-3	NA	ASSNATALSGNTIY
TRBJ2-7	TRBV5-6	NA	ASSFYKAGAQSSYEQY
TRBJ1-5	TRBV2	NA	ASSESNRNQPQH
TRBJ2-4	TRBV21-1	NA	ASSKIARLAKNIQY
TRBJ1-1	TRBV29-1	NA	SVEGAGNTEAF
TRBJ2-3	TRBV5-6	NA	ASSPVGVPHTDTQY
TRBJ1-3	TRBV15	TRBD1	ATSIEDRGYGNTIY
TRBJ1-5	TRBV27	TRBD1	ASSLPGGKDQPQH
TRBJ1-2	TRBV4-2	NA	ASSQVTVDFAGGYT
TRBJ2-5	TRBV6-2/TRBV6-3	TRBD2	ASSYSGLAGGQETQY
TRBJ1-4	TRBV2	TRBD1	ASTRDRDEKLF
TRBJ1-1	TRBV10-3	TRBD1	AISERDRVNTEAF
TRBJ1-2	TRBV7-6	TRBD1	ASSSLQGVNYGYT
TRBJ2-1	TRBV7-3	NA	ASSDTGEVQF
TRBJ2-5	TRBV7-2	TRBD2	ASSTVAGGGLETQY
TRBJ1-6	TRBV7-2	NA	ASAPGVKIPLH
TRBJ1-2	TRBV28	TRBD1	ASIRDSNYGYT
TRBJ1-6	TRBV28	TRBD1	ASSQQGAHSNSPLH
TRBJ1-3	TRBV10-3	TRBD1	AISRDSISGNTIY
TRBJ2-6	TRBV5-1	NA	ASSRDRANVLT
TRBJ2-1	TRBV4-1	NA	ASSQGQAYNEQF
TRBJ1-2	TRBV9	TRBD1	ASSPGQGAYGYT
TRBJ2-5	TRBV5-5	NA	ASSFRTQETQY
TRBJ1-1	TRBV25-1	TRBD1	ASSPRAGGSTEAF
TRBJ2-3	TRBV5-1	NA	ASYYDRSSTDTQY
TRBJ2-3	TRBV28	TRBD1	ASGTGGRSDTQY
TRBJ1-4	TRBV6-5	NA	ASNPGTMSEKLF
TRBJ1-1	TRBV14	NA	ASSQDLGLNTEAF
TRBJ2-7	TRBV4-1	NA	ASSQDPTGTALDQY
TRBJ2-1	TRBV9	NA	ASSVAPGDVGDEQF
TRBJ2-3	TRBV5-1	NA	ASTLMGGSRDTQY
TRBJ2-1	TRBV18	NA	ASSQSPLPSEQF
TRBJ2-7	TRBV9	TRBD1	ASSAGPRDRAY
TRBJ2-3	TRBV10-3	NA	AGQDRDTQY
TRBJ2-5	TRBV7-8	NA	ASSLRAPKGVGGSQETQY
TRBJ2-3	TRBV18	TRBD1	ASSPRQGAGDTQY
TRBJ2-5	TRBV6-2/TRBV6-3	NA	ASSYRLGLEETQY
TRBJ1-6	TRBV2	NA	ASAPEGSPLH
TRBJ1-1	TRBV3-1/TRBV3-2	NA	ASSQGPGRATEAF
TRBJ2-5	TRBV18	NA	ASSPILGRTQETQY
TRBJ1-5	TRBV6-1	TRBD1	ASSESPDRVLVRSQH
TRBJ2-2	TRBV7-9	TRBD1	ASSYRDRDTGELF
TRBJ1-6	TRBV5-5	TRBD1	ASSPNGGRGSPLH